This T cell receptor beta chain was profiled in a study of identical twins. Study results and caveats: Out-of-frame alpha sequences shared between twins exhibited an excess of low generation probability. Fewer insertions were carried by abundant cord blood beta clonotypes, but none was seen in memory repertoires. Surplus twin overlap in beta out-of-frame sequences was less pronounced.

The CDR3 is made up of 14 amino acids. TCRdb redid the calling of the 5' RACE reads with MiXCR, one entry per CDR3 protein. The repertoire consists of some 1,600,000 distinct CDR3 sequences, with more than 30% occurring once and the leading ten covering around 0.25%. This clonotype was counted a few times. No antigen is known for it. Sample: cord blood. The TCR sequence derives from a newborn girl in good health. The chain is built from TRBV12-3 or TRBV12-4 and TRBJ2-7; 9 nucleotides align to TRBD2. The end of the DNA aligns better with TRBJ2-4, so the J call may be wrong. Written as DNA, the CDR3 is TGTGCCAGCAGCTCAGCGGGAGGCGGAAACATTCAGTACTTC. Its protein product is CASSSAGGGNIQYF.